This T cell receptor (beta chain) emerged from a study of relationships among human T cell subsets (dated by TCRdb to the early 2010s). In the study overall: The study sequenced eight distinct T cell populations from blood: pan T, CD8 cytotoxic, regulatory, Th1, Th2, naive plus transitional, activated and memory cells. Overall results and qualifications from the work: Substantial sharing of CDR3s among Th1, Th2 and regulatory T cells was interpreted as suggestive of stochastic cell fate choices. More than 50% of CD8+ cytotoxic sequences came from clones with more than 100 reads, while the regulatory and Th2 subsets showed few clones of that size. A CD4+CD8+ double-positive population could not be excluded by the bead-based sorting. No statistically significant differences in V, D and J usage, CDR3 length or N-nucleotide additions were observed among the seven subsets.

Concerning this clonotype itself: Its antigen target is currently unknown. No base qualities exist here, and no much larger clone lies one base off it.

The library was generated by multiplex PCR. The reads were generated on a 454 GS FLX. TCR alpha and beta CDR3 regions were amplified from mRNA by semiquantitative ARM-PCR. In ARM-PCR, tagged nested gene-specific primers were used first, and communal superprimers then performed exponential amplification. Nested primers were removed by exonuclease before the second amplification round on first-round PCR products. Sequencing of the amplicons was performed on the 454 platform, which allows millions of DNA fragments to be sequenced rapidly without cloning bias. A read counted as effective if the read could be mapped to both V and J germline segments. The paper's processing steps were these. Reads were assigned to germline V, D and J segments with IRmap, which uses pyromap, a Smith-Waterman modification adapted to 454 sequencing errors. D-beta assignments were filtered with cutoffs set at the 99th percentile of alignment scores obtained from simulated random sequences. CDR3 was defined as the amino acids between the conserved V-segment Y[YFLI]C motif and the J-segment [FW]GXGT motif. Repertoire diversity was estimated with a compound Poisson process model previously applied to large-scale EST data. A procedure for detecting cross-contamination was used to argue that sample contamination was not the source of the shared CDR3s. TCRdb reworked the public reads: Q25 trimming with fastp, MiXCR clone assembly, productive beta chains retained. One record per CDR3 amino acid sequence lists the most common genes and DNA. It is TCRdb's table, rather than the study itself, that gives the V and J calls and clone size. Across this sample there are 13,000 to 15,000 distinct CDR3 sequences, with 50% to 75% seen only once. The ten largest clones add up to 2% to 2.5% of the sample.

The CDR3 has 13 amino acids, counting the end cysteine and phenylalanine. Only CDR3 DNA is held: 39 bases, read in frame from base 1. Trimming takes 8 bases from V and 8 bases from J, and the germline ends sit 16 bases apart. CD4+CD25+ regulatory T cells were selected from positively selected CD4+ cells using anti-CD25 beads. T cell subsets were isolated with Miltenyi superparamagnetic beads coated with subset-specific monoclonal antibodies. Peripheral blood was used as the source from which all T cell populations were isolated. Mononuclear cells were obtained from whole blood by Ficoll separation, and monocytes were then depleted with anti-CD14 microbeads. The isolated cell populations were resuspended in RNAprotect reagent immediately.

The sequenced sample consisted of Tregs sorted from blood. The sequence was collected from a man aged 35-49 years in good health. The sequence joins TRBV12-3 or TRBV12-4 to TRBJ2-1; the D gene is perhaps TRBD2, from 5 matching bases. The DNA reads TGTGCCAGCGACGCGGGTTCGGGGTATGAGCAGTTCTTC. Its coded protein is CASDAGSGYEQFF.